These 7 T cell receptor beta chains share one sample of origin, sequenced in a study of T-cell reconstitution after alpha-beta-depleted transplantation in children (dated by TCRdb to 2016 to 2018). The library was obtained by PCR. Sequencer: Illumina HiSeq 2500. TCR libraries were prepared with molecular barcoding, using unique molecular identifiers to normalize TCRbeta repertoire quantification. TCRdb cleaned the public reads at Q25 with fastp, built clones with MiXCR and kept in-frame beta chains. Duplicate CDR3 protein sequences are folded into a single record with the most common DNA and genes. Across this sample there are hundreds of thousands of distinct CDR3 sequences, with around 20% seen only once. The ten largest clones take up approximately 3% of the sample. The starting material was PBMCs from the stem cell graft donor, obtained from the stem cell graft. The origin of the receptors is a human donor who donated a stem cell graft to a child with acute lymphoblastic leukemia.

The genes are TRBV29-1 and TRBJ2-4; the D is unclear. V lost 7 bases, J lost 8 bases, and 12 bases lay in between. The CDR3 has 11 amino acids. Germline values: CDR1 SQVTM, CDR2 ANQGSEA. For the CDR3, the DNA is TGCAGCGCGAGGACCGCTGACATTCAGTACTTC. Encoded protein: CSARTADIQYF.

This clonotype has only a few counts. The J gene is TRBJ2-1, the V gene TRBV29-1; TRBD2 is a possible D gene (7 bases). The V gene lost 4 bases and the J gene lost 6 bases, with 10 bases spanning the gap. From germline, CDR1 is SQVTM and CDR2 ANQGSEA. The CDR3 has 12 amino acids. CDR3 in DNA: TGCAGCGTTGTAGGGGGGGTCAATGAGCAGTTCTTC. It yields the protein CSVVGGVNEQFF.

This clonotype was counted between two and nine times. The V call is TRBV5-1, the J call TRBJ2-1; 7 nucleotides agree with TRBD2. V was pared by 4 bases and J by 7 bases, with 14 bases of the junction left unmatched. The germline gives CDR1 SGHRS, CDR2 YFSETQ. CDR3 length: 16 amino acids. The CDR3 is CASSLNRDYILNEQFF. The CDR3 DNA sequence: TGCGCCAGCAGCCTAAACCGGGACTACATACTGAATGAGCAGTTCTTC.

The chain joins TRBV18 to TRBJ2-7; TRBD2 aligns across 12 bases. With V trimmed by 6 bases and J by 0 bases, 6 bases remained unmatched. This CDR3 has 16 amino acids. The germline V gene has CDR1 KGHSH and CDR2 LQKENI. Here the CDR3 reads CASSSSLAGGSYEQYF. CDR3 DNA: TGTGCCAGCTCGTCTTCACTAGCGGGGGGCTCCTACGAGCAGTACTTC.

In its sample, this clonotype was seen a few times. The chain links TRBV25-1 to TRBJ2-3; 7 bases match TRBD2. The germline V gene encodes CDR1 MGHDK and CDR2 SYGVNS. V lost 7 bases and J lost 0; bases outside the gene matches: 10. This CDR3 is built from 16 residues. The CDR3 nucleotides read TGTGCCAGCATCAAACCCGGAGCGGGGAGCACAGATACGCAGTATTTT. This sequence encodes CASIKPGAGSTDTQYF.

This clonotype was counted between two and nine times. The chain joins TRBV7-3 to TRBJ2-1; D possibly corresponds to TRBD2 (5 bases). This CDR3 contains 13 residues. Germline CDR1 reads SGHTA; CDR2 reads FQGTGA. V was pared by 4 bases and J by 9 bases, with 13 bases between. The CDR3 DNA sequence: TGTGCCAGCAGCTGGCTAGGAGCGGCTGAGCAGTTCTTC. It yields the protein CASSWLGAAEQFF.

This clonotype appeared a single time. The V call is TRBV3-1, the J call TRBJ2-2, with no clear D. CDR1 and CDR2 (germline): LGHDT, YNNKEL (reference sequence). V lost 3 bases and J lost 6, with 11 bases in between. The CDR3 consists of 14 residues. Written as DNA, the CDR3 is TGTGCCAGCAGCCAGGTGGTTGCACCCGGGGAGCTGTTTTTT. Protein sequence: CASSQVVAPGELFF.